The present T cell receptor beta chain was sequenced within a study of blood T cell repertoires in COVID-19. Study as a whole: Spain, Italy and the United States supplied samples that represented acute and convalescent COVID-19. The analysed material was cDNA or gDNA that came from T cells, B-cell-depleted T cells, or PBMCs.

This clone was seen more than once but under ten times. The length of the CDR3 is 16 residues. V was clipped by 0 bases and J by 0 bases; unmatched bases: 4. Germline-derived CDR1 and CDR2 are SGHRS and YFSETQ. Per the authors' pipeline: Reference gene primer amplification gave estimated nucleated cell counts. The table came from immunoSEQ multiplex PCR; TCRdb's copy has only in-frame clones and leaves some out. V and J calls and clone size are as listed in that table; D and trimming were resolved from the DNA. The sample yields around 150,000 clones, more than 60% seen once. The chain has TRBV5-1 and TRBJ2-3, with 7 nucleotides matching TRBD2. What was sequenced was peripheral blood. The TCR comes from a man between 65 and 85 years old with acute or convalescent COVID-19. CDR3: CASSLVLAASTDTQYF. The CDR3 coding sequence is TGCGCCAGCAGCTTGGTCCTAGCGGCGAGCACAGATACGCAGTATTTT.